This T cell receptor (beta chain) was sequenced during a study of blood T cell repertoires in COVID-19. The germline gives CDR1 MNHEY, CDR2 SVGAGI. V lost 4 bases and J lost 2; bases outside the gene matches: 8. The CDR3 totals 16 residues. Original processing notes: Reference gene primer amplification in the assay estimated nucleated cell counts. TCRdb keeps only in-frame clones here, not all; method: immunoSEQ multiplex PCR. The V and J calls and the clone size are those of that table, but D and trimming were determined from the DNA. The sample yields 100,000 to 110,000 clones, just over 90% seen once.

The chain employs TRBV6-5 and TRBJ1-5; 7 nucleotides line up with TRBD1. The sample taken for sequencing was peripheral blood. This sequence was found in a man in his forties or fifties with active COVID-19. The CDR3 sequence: CASSSTGIVGNQPQHF. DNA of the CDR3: TGTGCCAGCAGTTCGACAGGGATAGTAGGCAATCAGCCCCAGCATTTT.